Listed below are T cell receptor beta chains from one sample, sequenced in a study of cytomegalovirus exposure and HLA in healthy donors. The protocol was immunoSEQ multiplex PCR, while the TCRdb copy is restricted to in-frame clones and leaves out a portion. The sample includes roughly 310,000 clones, around 90% of them seen just once. Input material: PBMCs. The receptors derive from a man aged 30-40 years in good health and CMV-seronegative. Each CDR3 is given with its conserved first and last residue. D genes are given only for firm matches. Rows may omit the clone size; those that give it use once, few, many or a size class.

j_gene	abundance	len	v_gene	d_gene	CDR3aa	CDR3nt
TRBJ2-5	-	12	TRBV29-1	-	CSVDWGDETQYF	TGCAGCGTTGATTGGGGCGACGAGACCCAGTACTTC
TRBJ1-2	-	16	TRBV5-1	TRBD1	CASRQGTVGGVFGYTF	TGCGCCAGCAGACAGGGGACGGTAGGAGGGGTGTTTGGCTACACCTTC
TRBJ2-7	-	12	TRBV2	-	CASRPGEVEQYF	TGTGCCAGCAGACCCGGGGAAGTCGAGCAGTACTTC
TRBJ1-1	-	12	TRBV23-1	-	CAQRSGGHEAFF	TGCGCCCAACGCTCAGGAGGCCATGAAGCTTTCTTT
TRBJ1-6	-	16	TRBV19	-	CASSIARSSYNSPLHF	TGTGCCAGTAGTATTGCTAGGAGCTCCTATAATTCACCCCTCCACTTT
TRBJ2-7	few	15	TRBV4-2	-	CASSHNTGRGDEQYF	TGTGCCAGCAGCCACAATACAGGCCGTGGCGACGAGCAGTACTTC
TRBJ2-3	once	17	TRBV7-8	TRBD2	CASSAHTSGGPLDTQYF	TGTGCCAGCAGCGCGCACACTAGCGGGGGGCCGTTAGATACGCAGTATTTT
TRBJ1-2	-	13	TRBV28	-	CASREGTGDGYTF	TGTGCCAGCCGAGAGGGGACTGGGGATGGCTACACCTTC
TRBJ2-2	-	13	TRBV6-5	-	CASSLLHTGELFF	TGTGCCAGCAGCCTCCTTCACACCGGGGAGCTGTTTTTT
TRBJ2-7	-	15	TRBV7-2	TRBD2	CASSSLAGVTYEQYF	TGTGCCAGCAGCTCGTTAGCGGGGGTCACCTACGAGCAGTACTTC
TRBJ2-2	-	13	TRBV27	-	CASSFPGAGELFF	TGTGCCAGCAGTTTTCCCGGTGCCGGGGAGCTGTTTTTT
TRBJ2-1	-	16	TRBV18	-	CASSPPDSISYNEQFF	TGTGCCAGCTCACCACCGGACAGCATTTCCTACAATGAGCAGTTCTTC
TRBJ2-5	-	15	TRBV7-7	TRBD1	CASSLTGGPGGTQYF	TGTGCCAGCAGCTTAACAGGGGGCCCCGGAGGGACCCAGTACTTC
TRBJ2-7	-	15	TRBV29-1	TRBD1	CSVVKGGTGGYEQYF	TGCAGCGTTGTAAAGGGGGGGACAGGGGGCTACGAGCAGTACTTC
TRBJ1-1	-	12	TRBV6-6	-	CASSTQTHEAFF	TGTGCCAGCAGTACCCAGACACATGAAGCTTTCTTT
TRBJ1-4	-	11	TRBV20-1	-	CSARVGLSGIF	TGCAGTGCTAGAGTGGGCCTCTCCGGGATTTTT
TRBJ2-7	few	13	TRBV11-2	-	CASSLKTNYEQYF	TGTGCCAGCAGCTTAAAGACTAACTACGAGCAGTACTTC
TRBJ2-1	-	15	TRBV7-9	-	CASSPGPGVLNEQFF	TGTGCCAGCAGCCCGGGGCCGGGGGTTCTCAATGAGCAGTTCTTC
TRBJ2-7	-	15	TRBV19	-	CASSRRQASSYEQYF	TGTGCCAGTAGTAGGCGACAGGCCAGCTCCTACGAGCAGTACTTC
TRBJ1-4	-	15	TRBV7-2	-	CASSLRGQAMEKLFF	TGTGCCAGCAGCTTAAGGGGACAAGCAATGGAAAAACTGTTTTTT
TRBJ1-5	-	17	TRBV27	TRBD1	CASRQTGGMNSNQPQHF	TGTGCCAGCAGGCAGACAGGGGGGATGAATAGCAATCAGCCCCAGCATTTT
TRBJ2-7	-	16	TRBV7-2	TRBD2	CASSSLSPGGDREQYF	TGTGCCAGCAGCTCCTTATCGCCGGGGGGGGATCGCGAGCAGTACTTC
TRBJ1-2	-	12	TRBV28	-	CASRNNVKGYTF	TGTGCCAGCAGGAACAACGTTAAGGGCTACACCTTC
TRBJ2-1	-	13	TRBV6-1	TRBD2	CASRSSGGYEQFF	TGTGCCAGCAGGTCTAGCGGGGGTTATGAGCAGTTCTTC
TRBJ1-1	-	14	TRBV29-1	TRBD1	CSVSPGQRNTEAFF	TGCAGCGTTTCTCCGGGACAGAGGAACACTGAAGCTTTCTTT
TRBJ2-2	-	17	TRBV7-6	TRBD1	CASSLGGQGLGTGELFF	TGTGCCAGCAGCTTAGGGGGACAGGGCCTTGGCACCGGGGAGCTGTTTTTT
TRBJ2-7	-	13	TRBV6-5	-	CARKNQGCNEQYF	TGTGCCAGGAAGAATCAGGGCTGTAACGAGCAGTACTTC
TRBJ2-3	-	16	TRBV28	-	CASREVRDHYTDTQYF	TGTGCCAGCCGAGAAGTGCGGGACCACTACACAGATACGCAGTATTTT
TRBJ2-5	-	16	TRBV7-7	TRBD2	CASSRGLAGGEETQYF	TGTGCCAGCAGCCGCGGACTAGCGGGGGGCGAAGAGACCCAGTACTTC
TRBJ1-5	-	15	TRBV30	-	CAWSVRRTLNQPQHF	TGTGCCTGGAGTGTACGGAGAACTTTAAATCAGCCCCAGCATTTT
TRBJ1-2	once	13	TRBV13	-	CASSLGQSYGYTF	TGTGCCAGCAGCTTAGGGCAGTCCTATGGCTACACCTTC
TRBJ2-3	-	13	TRBV6-5	-	CASSYARSDTQYF	TGTGCCAGCAGTTACGCCCGGTCAGATACGCAGTATTTT
TRBJ1-1	-	15	TRBV7-9	TRBD1	CASSSIQGENTEAFF	TGTGCCAGCAGCTCCATACAGGGGGAGAACACTGAAGCTTTCTTT
TRBJ2-7	-	14	TRBV6-6	-	CASSYSDSDYEQYF	TGTGCCAGCAGTTACTCGGACAGCGATTACGAGCAGTACTTC
TRBJ2-5	few	16	TRBV9	-	CASSVDVGVLGETQYF	TGTGCCAGCAGCGTAGACGTCGGGGTGTTGGGGGAGACCCAGTACTTC
TRBJ2-3	-	16	TRBV6-5	TRBD1	CASSYSIAGGFNTQYF	TGTGCCAGCAGTTACTCGATTGCAGGGGGCTTCAATACGCAGTATTTT
TRBJ2-1	-	13	TRBV11-2	-	CASSSWEYNEQFF	TGTGCCAGCAGCTCTTGGGAGTACAATGAGCAGTTCTTC
TRBJ1-1	-	13	TRBV30	-	CAWRLDRGAEAFF	TGTGCCTGGAGATTGGACAGAGGGGCCGAAGCTTTCTTT
TRBJ1-1	-	13	TRBV25-1	-	CASVGQLNTEAFF	TGTGCCAGCGTCGGACAGTTGAACACTGAAGCTTTCTTT
TRBJ1-4	-	15	TRBV6-5	-	CASSYTDRKGEKLFF	TGTGCCAGCAGTTACACTGACAGGAAGGGTGAAAAACTGTTTTTT
TRBJ2-1	once	16	TRBV5-1	TRBD2	CASSTGLAGGLDEQFF	TGCGCCAGCAGCACAGGACTAGCGGGGGGCCTGGATGAGCAGTTCTTC
TRBJ2-7	few	12	TRBV7-9	TRBD1	CASSPGTDEQYF	TGTGCCAGCAGCCCCGGGACAGACGAGCAGTACTTC
TRBJ2-3	-	18	TRBV27	-	CASSPYRGRGLSTDTQYF	TGTGCCAGCAGTCCCTATCGGGGCAGGGGTTTGTCGACAGATACGCAGTATTTT
TRBJ2-3	-	15	TRBV27	TRBD2	CASGRLAVGTDTQYF	TGTGCCAGCGGTCGACTAGCGGTAGGGACAGATACGCAGTATTTT
TRBJ1-1	-	15	TRBV6-5	-	CASRPRGGQYTEAFF	TGTGCCAGCAGGCCCAGAGGAGGACAGTACACTGAAGCTTTCTTT
TRBJ1-6	-	13	TRBV6-5	-	CASIKAQGSPLHF	TGTGCCAGCATTAAGGCCCAGGGTTCACCCCTCCACTTT
TRBJ2-7	once	19	TRBV7-9	TRBD1	CASSFPLGGQGVGSYEQYF	TGTGCCAGCAGCTTCCCACTCGGGGGACAGGGGGTTGGATCCTACGAGCAGTACTTC
TRBJ1-2	-	15	TRBV27	TRBD1	CASRSGQGWGYGYTF	TGTGCCAGCAGGTCGGGACAGGGATGGGGCTATGGCTACACCTTC
TRBJ1-4	-	14	TRBV7-9	TRBD1	CASSRQGAGEKLFF	TGTGCCAGCAGCCGACAGGGGGCCGGGGAAAAACTGTTTTTT
TRBJ2-5	-	15	TRBV18	TRBD2	CASSPGLAVQETQYF	TGTGCCAGCTCACCCGGACTAGCGGTCCAAGAGACCCAGTACTTC
TRBJ2-7	-	16	TRBV10-3	-	CAISESGILGAYEQYF	TGTGCCATCAGTGAGTCTGGGATCCTTGGGGCTTACGAGCAGTACTTC
TRBJ2-2	-	16	TRBV5-4	-	CASSLDPRRGTGELFF	TGTGCCAGCAGCTTGGATCCGAGGAGGGGCACCGGGGAGCTGTTTTTT
TRBJ1-1	once	13	TRBV7-9	-	CASSSQGDTEAFF	TGTGCCAGCAGCTCCCAAGGGGACACTGAAGCTTTCTTT
TRBJ2-1	once	14	TRBV5-6	-	CASSRERGYNEQFF	TGTGCCAGCAGCCGTGAGCGAGGCTACAATGAGCAGTTCTTC
TRBJ2-1	once	12	TRBV11-2	-	CASSLLGNEQFF	TGTGCCAGCAGCTTACTAGGCAATGAGCAGTTCTTC
TRBJ1-1	-	15	TRBV11-2	-	CASSLGPGVNTEAFF	TGTGCCAGCAGCTTAGGGCCAGGGGTGAACACTGAAGCTTTCTTT
TRBJ1-2	-	12	TRBV29-1	TRBD1	CSGTDQGGGYTF	TGCAGCGGAACTGATCAGGGGGGAGGCTACACCTTC
TRBJ2-7	few	17	TRBV11-2	TRBD2	CASSPRERGGLFAEQYF	TGTGCCAGCAGCCCCAGAGAGCGGGGGGGCCTTTTTGCCGAGCAGTACTTC
TRBJ1-1	-	14	TRBV29-1	TRBD1	CSGGTEPMNTEAFF	TGCAGTGGCGGGACAGAACCCATGAACACTGAAGCTTTCTTT